What follows are 6 T cell receptor beta chains derived from one specimen sequenced in a study of CD8 T cells in Susac syndrome. With random hexamers, 0.5 to 1 ug RNA was reverse transcribed. MiXCR was run by TCRdb on the immunoSEQ multiplex PCR reads, yielding one entry per CDR3 protein. In the table there are roughly 300,000 distinct CDR3 sequences, approximately 85% of which are singletons. Sequenced input: CD8+ T cells from PBMCs. The receptor set was obtained from a human donor with multiple sclerosis.

The V and J genes are TRBV11-2 and TRBJ1-2, with TRBD1 identical over 7 bases. The V segment lost 3 bases and the J segment 4 bases; nucleotides outside the gene matches: 5. This CDR3 spans 14 amino acids. Germline loops: CDR1 SGHAT, CDR2 FQNNGV. This CDR3 is CASSLNRGPYGYTF. The CDR3 DNA sequence: TGTGCCAGCAGCTTGAACAGGGGACCCTATGGCTACACCTTC.

The rearrangement uses TRBV3-1 and TRBJ2-7, with 7 bases identical to TRBD1. Germline CDR1 reads LGHDT; CDR2 reads YNNKEL (reference sequence). V lost 0 bases and J lost 4; bases outside the gene matches: 6. The CDR3 is made up of 15 amino acids. The CDR3 DNA reads TGTGCCAGCAGCCAAGACCACAGGGGCGGGTACGAGCAGTACTTC. Translating it yields CASSQDHRGGYEQYF.

The chain combines TRBV12-3 or TRBV12-4 with TRBJ2-2, with a tentative D call TRBD2 (5 bases). The CDR3 covers 14 residues. Trimming shortened V by 6 bases and J by 2 bases, and 10 bases separated the two germline ends. CDR3 residues: CASRLTGNTGELFF. CDR3 nucleotides: TGTGCCAGCAGGTTGACGGGAAACACCGGGGAGCTGTTTTTT.

The chain uses TRBV27 and TRBJ2-5; 7 positions agree with TRBD2. The CDR3 is 19 amino acids. Trimming cost V 3 bases and J 1 base; bases outside gene matches: 17. Germline CDR1 is MNHEY and CDR2 is SMNVEV (reference sequence). DNA for the CDR3: TGTGCCAGCAGTTTCAGAGCCGTCGGGGTTCTAGCGGCCCAAGAGACCCAGTACTTC. This gives the protein CASSFRAVGVLAAQETQYF.

The chain links TRBV4-1 to TRBJ2-7; 8 bases are shared with TRBD2. Germline lookup yields CDR1 MGHRA and CDR2 YSYEKL. J was trimmed by 0 bases and V by 4 bases; bases with no gene match: 8. The CDR3 extends over 16 amino acids. The CDR3 loop is CASSPAVAGNSYEQYF. The CDR3 DNA follows: TGCGCCAGCAGCCCGGCGGTAGCGGGGAACTCCTACGAGCAGTACTTC.

The V gene is TRBV11-2, the J gene TRBJ2-7, with 9 positions matching TRBD2. This CDR3 region has 15 residues. With V trimmed by 4 bases and J by 4 bases, 8 bases remained unmatched. Germline loops: CDR1 SGHAT, CDR2 FQNNGV. The CDR3, as DNA: TGTGCCAGCAGCTATAGCGGGGGTCCTGGTTACGAGCAGTACTTC. Residues: CASSYSGGPGYEQYF.